These 27 T cell receptor beta chains were all obtained from the same sample, sequenced in a study of blood T cell repertoires in COVID-19 (dated by TCRdb to 2020 to 2022). To prepare the library, the immunoSEQ multiplex PCR assay was applied. TCRdb provides this immuneACCESS table in a form limited to in-frame rearrangements. Some clones are lacking; in checked studies, under half of them reflect an unresolved V gene, and why the rest are absent is not known. The sample has 150,000 to 200,000 clones on record, about 74% of them singletons. The ten biggest clones cover around 3% of the sample. The sequencing input was peripheral blood. These receptors were obtained from an elderly woman with acute or convalescent COVID-19.

V is TRBV20-1 and J is TRBJ2-5; TRBD2 is a possible D gene (5 bases). Trimming removed 4 bases from V and 5 bases from J, with 8 bases in between. The CDR3 is 11 residues long. The germline CDR1 and CDR2 sequences are DFQATT and SNEGSKA (reference sequence). In nucleotides, the CDR3 is TGCAGTGCTACCGGCGGGGAGACCCAGTACTTC. Translation gives CSATGGETQYF.

The chain uses TRBV30 and TRBJ1-2; 9 nucleotides line up with TRBD1. Germline V gene sequence: CDR1 GTSNPN, CDR2 SVGIG (reference sequence). V dropped 5 bases and J dropped 4; count of bases not matched to a gene: 8. The CDR3 totals 14 residues. The CDR3 nucleotides are TGTGCCTGGGAACCGGGACAGGGACTCTATGGCTACACCTTC. Its translation: CAWEPGQGLYGYTF.

This sequence joins TRBV7-9 and TRBJ1-6, with D hard to call. The ends were cut back, 5 bases at V and 0 bases at J, with 5 bases in the middle. The CDR3 is 14 amino acids. Germline V gene lookup returns CDR1 SEHNR and CDR2 FQNEAQ (reference sequence). In DNA, the CDR3 is TGTGCCAGCAGCCTGAGCTCCTATAATTCACCCCTCCACTTT. Residues: CASSLSSYNSPLHF.

The chain's CDR3 is CASSGQGAGYGYTF. Written as DNA, the CDR3 is TGTGCCAGTAGTGGCCAGGGGGCTGGTTATGGCTACACCTTC. The chain couples TRBV19 to TRBJ1-2; TRBD1 matches at 8 bases. Germline CDR1 LNHDA, CDR2 SQIVND (reference sequence). V lost 5 bases, J lost 5 bases, and 7 bases stayed unmatched. This CDR3 is 14 amino acids long.

This sequence joins TRBV7-9 and TRBJ2-7; 8 bases agree with TRBD1. V dropped 7 bases and J dropped 4; count of bases not matched to a gene: 12. Germline-derived CDR1 and CDR2 are SEHNR and FQNEAQ (reference sequence). This CDR3 spans 15 amino acids. CDR3: CASTKTGDARYEQYF. As DNA, the CDR3 is TGTGCCAGCACCAAGACAGGGGACGCACGGTACGAGCAGTACTTC.

The chain combines TRBV10-1 with TRBJ2-3, with 11 positions matching TRBD2. V was clipped by 5 bases and J by 2 bases; unmatched bases: 12. The CDR3 consists of 18 residues. Looked up from germline, CDR1 is WNHNN and CDR2 is SYGVQD (reference sequence). CDR3 region: CASSSGTSGARPTDTQYF. CDR3 DNA sequence: TGCGCCAGCAGTTCCGGGACTAGCGGAGCCCGTCCCACAGATACGCAGTATTTT.

V and J are TRBV3-1 (or the pseudogene TRBV3-2) and TRBJ1-4; D remains unclear. Germline CDR1 reads LGHDT; CDR2 reads YNNKEL (reference sequence). Trimming removed 0 bases at V and 13 bases at J, with 15 bases between. This CDR3 comprises 14 residues. CDR3 coding DNA: TGTGCCAGCAGCCAAGAAGGGTGGGAGGTTGGACTGTTTTTT. Encoded protein: CASSQEGWEVGLFF.

The V gene is TRBV13, the J gene TRBJ2-5; 13 bases are a match to TRBD2. The CDR3 extends over 15 amino acids. The germline V gene has CDR1 PRHDT and CDR2 FYEKMQ (reference sequence). Losses at the gene ends were 8 bases for V and 6 bases for J; bases not matched to a gene: 9. The CDR3 DNA sequence: TGTGCCAGCCTTGGACTAGCGGGAGACAGAAAGACCCAGTACTTC. Its protein product is CASLGLAGDRKTQYF. The full variable domain, in which reference TRBV13 and TRBJ2-5 provide the parts outside the CDR3, is AAGVIQSPRHLIKEKRETATLKCYPIPRHDTVYWYQQGPGQDPQFLISFYEKMQSDKGSIPDRFSAQQFSDYHSELNMSSLELGDSALYFCASLGLAGDRKTQYFGPGTRLLVL.

V and J are TRBV6-5 and TRBJ1-6, with no clear D. Trimming shortened V by 7 bases and J by 3 bases, and 10 bases separated the two germline ends. This CDR3 is built from 14 residues. Germline assignment: CDR1 MNHEY and CDR2 SVGAGI. This CDR3 is CASTNRNYNSPLHF. DNA for the CDR3: TGTGCCAGCACTAACAGAAACTATAATTCACCCCTCCACTTT.

This rearrangement joins TRBV27 to TRBJ1-5; 9 bases match TRBD1. V was pared by 4 bases and J by 7 bases, with 8 bases of the junction left unmatched. Germline values: CDR1 MNHEY, CDR2 SMNVEV (reference sequence). The CDR3 totals 15 residues. The chain's CDR3 is CASSSGQGIWQPQHF. The CDR3 nucleotides are TGTGCCAGCAGTTCCGGACAGGGGATATGGCAGCCCCAGCATTTT.

The chain employs TRBV10-3 and TRBJ2-2; D unclear. V was shortened by 4 bases and J by 4 bases, with 7 bases between the two germline ends. CDR1 is ENHRY and CDR2 is SYGVKD in the germline V gene. The length of the CDR3 is 13 residues. The CDR3 DNA reads TGTGCCATCAGTGGAAAGAGCACCGGGGAGCTGTTTTTT. This gives the protein CAISGKSTGELFF.

The chain has TRBV18 and TRBJ1-1; tentative D call: TRBD1 (6 bases). Germline loops: CDR1 KGHSH, CDR2 LQKENI. Trimming took 4 bases from V and 7 from J, leaving 13 bases between them. This CDR3 has 13 amino acids. The CDR3 is CASSLGTRDEAFF. CDR3 bases: TGTGCCAGCTCACTCGGGACACGAGATGAAGCTTTCTTT. The whole variable domain, remainder taken from reference TRBV18 and TRBJ1-1, is NAGVMQNPRHLVRRRGQEARLRCSPMKGHSHVYWYRQLPEEGLKFMVYLQKENIIDESGMPKERFSAEFPKEGPSILRIQQVVRGDSAAYFCASSLGTRDEAFFGQGTRLTVV.

CDR3 DNA: TGTGCCAGCAGCCATCGGTCCGAGCAGTACTTC. Its translation: CASSHRSEQYF. V usage is TRBV3-1 (or the pseudogene TRBV3-2) and J usage is TRBJ2-7; D not certain. Germline assignment: CDR1 LGHDT and CDR2 YNNKEL (reference sequence). Trimming left V 3 bases short and J 6 bases short, with 6 bases between. CDR3 length: 11 amino acids.

The chain has TRBV27 and TRBJ2-1; 7 bases match TRBD2. With 0 bases clipped from V and 7 bases from J, the junction kept 6 bases outside the gene matches. Germline values: CDR1 MNHEY, CDR2 SMNVEV (reference sequence). The CDR3 loop spans 15 amino acids. CDR3 nucleotide sequence: TGTGCCAGCAGTTTATCGAGGCTGGGGGGGAATGAGCAGTTCTTC. The encoded protein is CASSLSRLGGNEQFF.

The rearrangement uses TRBV4-1 and TRBJ1-2; D perhaps matches TRBD1 (5 bases). CDR1 is MGHRA, CDR2 YSYEKL, per germline. The ends were cut back, 2 bases at V and 8 bases at J, with 12 bases in the middle. The CDR3 is made up of 13 amino acids. The chain's CDR3 is CASSQSGNDGYTF. CDR3 bases: TGCGCCAGCAGCCAATCAGGGAACGACGGCTACACCTTC.

The CDR3 DNA follows: TGTGCCAGCACCGTGGGACAGCCCTACGAGCAGTACTTC. Amino acids: CASTVGQPYEQYF. The chain links TRBV28 to TRBJ2-7, with 7 positions matching TRBD1. With V trimmed by 7 bases and J by 2 bases, 5 bases remained unmatched. The germline gives CDR1 MDHEN, CDR2 SYDVKM. This CDR3 contains 13 residues.

This clone has just a few counts. The V call is TRBV30, the J call TRBJ1-1; the D gene is possibly TRBD1 (6 bases). This CDR3 comprises 13 residues. CDR1 GTSNPN and CDR2 SVGIG come from the germline V gene (reference sequence). V lost 4 bases to trimming and J lost 8 bases, with 17 bases between them. This CDR3 reads CAWKGERAVEAFF. CDR3 nucleotides: TGTGCCTGGAAGGGGGAAAGGGCTGTGGAAGCTTTCTTT.

This chain links TRBV19 with TRBJ2-3; TRBD1 aligns across 10 bases. Unmatched junction bases numbered 12, after V lost 10 bases and J lost 5 bases. CDR3 length: 15 residues. The germline gives CDR1 LNHDA, CDR2 SQIVND (reference sequence). This chain's CDR3 is CATFAGTGVGDTQYF. In nucleotides, the CDR3 is TGTGCCACCTTTGCCGGGACAGGGGTGGGAGATACGCAGTATTTT.

In this sample, this clone turned up once. The chain joins TRBV18 to TRBJ1-5; D may be TRBD1 (6 bases). The CDR3 totals 16 residues. The V end was cut by 1 base, the J end by 0 bases, with 10 bases between. Germline V gives CDR1 KGHSH, CDR2 LQKENI. CDR3 residues: CASSPQTGYSNQPQHF. The CDR3 DNA follows: TGTGCCAGCTCACCACAGACAGGCTATAGCAATCAGCCCCAGCATTTT.

V usage is TRBV12-5 and J usage is TRBJ2-1; TRBD2 matches 7 bases. This CDR3 spans 15 amino acids. J lost 8 bases, V lost 1 base, and 8 bases had no gene match. Germline V gives CDR1 LGHNT, CDR2 FRNRAP. CDR3 sequence: CASGLGEGLADEQFF. CDR3 nucleotides: TGTGCTAGTGGTTTGGGGGAGGGCCTTGCCGATGAGCAGTTCTTC.

The chain is built from TRBV30 and TRBJ2-7; 8 nucleotides line up with TRBD1. The ends lost 7 bases at V and 5 bases at J; junction bases unmatched: 10. Germline CDR1 reads GTSNPN; CDR2 reads SVGIG (reference sequence). The CDR3 contains 13 residues. The DNA of the CDR3 is TGTGCCTACCGAGGGACAGGACTCCACGAGCAGTACTTC. It specifies CAYRGTGLHEQYF.

J is TRBJ1-5 and V is TRBV24-1; 7 bases are a match to TRBD1. The J segment lost 3 bases and the V segment lost 3 bases, leaving 7 bases of the junction unmatched. Germline CDR1 reads KGHDR; CDR2 reads SFDVKD. The CDR3 is 16 residues long. CDR3 sequence (DNA): TGTGCCACCAGTGATGCCGGGACAGTCAACAATCAGCCCCAGCATTTT. Protein product: CATSDAGTVNNQPQHF.

J is TRBJ2-1 and V is TRBV5-1, with D maybe TRBD2 (5 bases). This CDR3 has 16 amino acids. Trimming removed 4 bases at V and 4 bases at J, with 18 bases between. The V gene's germline CDR1 is SGHRS and CDR2 YFSETQ. The CDR3 DNA reads TGCGCCAGCAGCCTGCTACCGGACTCCCCGTACAATGAGCAGTTCTTC. Translating it yields CASSLLPDSPYNEQFF.

This clone was observed a handful of times. The chain employs TRBV11-2 and TRBJ2-7; 9 bases fit TRBD1. Germline V gene lookup returns CDR1 SGHAT and CDR2 FQNNGV. The CDR3 runs to 16 residues. Trimming removed 1 base from V and 1 base from J; junction bases left unmatched: 5. CDR3: CASSLGRGTGSYEQYF. The CDR3 DNA follows: TGTGCCAGCAGCTTAGGAAGGGGGACAGGGTCCTACGAGCAGTACTTC.

Worth noting for this clone: Within the sample, other DNA sequences also encode this same CDR3. The V gene is TRBV28, the J gene TRBJ1-2; 7 bases are shared with TRBD1. V lost 6 bases and J lost 2; bases outside the gene matches: 3. The CDR3 loop spans 13 amino acids. CDR1 MDHEN and CDR2 SYDVKM come from the germline V gene. The CDR3 DNA is TGTGCCAGCAGCTTCAGGGGGAACTATGGCTACACCTTC. It specifies CASSFRGNYGYTF.

This clone has ten or more counts. This sequence joins TRBV4-1 and TRBJ1-1, with 8 bases matching TRBD1. This CDR3 is 19 amino acids long. Germline V gives CDR1 MGHRA, CDR2 YSYEKL. J was trimmed by 1 base and V by 3 bases; bases with no gene match: 16. CDR3 DNA: TGCGCCAGCAGCCAGGGGCCTCGGGACAGGCGTACTAAGAACACTGAAGCTTTCTTT. The encoded protein is CASSQGPRDRRTKNTEAFF.

Concerning this clone itself: This same CDR3 is encoded by further DNA sequences in the sample. The J gene is TRBJ2-7, the V gene TRBV19, with TRBD2 identical over 11 bases. CDR3 length: 13 amino acids. J was trimmed by 2 bases and V by 9 bases; bases with no gene match: 3. Germline assignment: CDR1 LNHDA and CDR2 SQIVND (reference sequence). The CDR3 region is CASSTSGTYEQYF. In DNA, the CDR3 is TGTGCCAGCTCGACTAGCGGGACCTACGAGCAGTACTTC.